The T cell receptor beta chain described here comes from a study of shared clonotypes between healthy human individuals. V lost 6 bases and J lost 5; bases outside the gene matches: 13. The V gene's germline CDR1 is KGHSH and CDR2 LQKENI. The CDR3 is made up of 16 amino acids. This table comes from immunoSEQ multiplex PCR, and its TCRdb copy is limited to in-frame clones, with some not included. The table lists hundreds of thousands of clones, about 80% of them singletons. This sequence joins TRBV18 and TRBJ2-5; 9 positions match TRBD2. This clonotype was sampled from a woman aged 25 to 39 in good health. The sequenced material came from memory CD4+ T cells sorted from blood. The subset denotes: CD45RA-negative fraction. The CDR3 is CASSSAGGLEVETQYF. In nucleotides, the CDR3 is TGTGCCAGCTCGTCGGCGGGAGGGCTAGAGGTGGAGACCCAGTACTTC. Supplemented by reference TRBV18 and TRBJ2-5, the full variable domain reads NAGVMQNPRHLVRRRGQEARLRCSPMKGHSHVYWYRQLPEEGLKFMVYLQKENIIDESGMPKERFSAEFPKEGPSILRIQQVVRGDSAAYFCASSSAGGLEVETQYFGPGTRLLVL.